The entry below gives a single T cell receptor (beta chain) sequence along with its context. The data stem from a study of blood T cell repertoires in COVID-19. The V gene's germline CDR1 is LGHDT and CDR2 YNNKEL (reference sequence). V shed 0 bases, J shed 4 bases, and the junction held 5 bases outside the gene matches. The CDR3 length is 15 residues. Measured with immunoSEQ multiplex PCR; TCRdb has only the in-frame clones, and not every one. The sample has about 120,000 clones; roughly nine tenths are singletons. Seattle researchers signed up patients amid active infection and tracked them longitudinally.

This chain joins TRBV3-1 (or the pseudogene TRBV3-2) and TRBJ1-2, with TRBD1 matching over 7 bases. Sequencing was done on a sample of peripheral blood. The receptor was derived from a man aged 60 to 75 with COVID-19, enrolled during active disease. This chain's CDR3 is CASSQDLGQLYGYTF. CDR3 sequence (DNA): TGTGCCAGCAGCCAAGATCTGGGACAGCTCTATGGCTACACCTTC.